The 25 T cell receptor beta chains given below trace back to one sample, sequenced in a study of tumor-infiltrating lymphocytes in primary liver carcinoma. Total RNA amounting to around 450 ng was the source from which TCR beta cDNA was made with a constant-region primer. Slightly modified ARM-PCR with three nested multiplex PCR rounds yielded TCR beta libraries. Researchers ran the first two PCR rounds for ten to eleven cycles each with TRBV1-TRBV30 forward primers and a C-beta reverse primer. Using its own MiXCR run on the multiplex PCR reads, TCRdb lists one record per CDR3 protein. The top ten clones hold around 12% of a sample with fewer than 110,000 distinct CDR3 sequences, around 71% of them seen once. Without any cell sorting, 20-30 mg of bulk tissue yielded co-extracted RNA and DNA. The sample consisted of liver tumor tissue from sampling region 2. The subset is: tumor region T2, inferior pole. The origin of the receptors is a woman aged 60-70 years with primary liver carcinoma and hepatitis B virus infection.

This clonotype was found a few times. V gene TRBV28 combines with J gene TRBJ2-7; a weak D match, TRBD1 (6 bases). The CDR3 consists of 11 residues. V dropped 8 bases and J dropped 9 bases, with 14 bases sitting between them. Germline CDR1 and CDR2: MDHEN and SYDVKM. DNA of the CDR3: TGTGCCAGCGGGGGCAGGGCAGGGCAGTACTTC. Its translation is CASGGRAGQYF.

With respect to this clonotype: The junction differs from germline at one of its ends, possibly a read error. The chain joins TRBV11-2 to TRBJ2-1; 10 nucleotides line up with TRBD2. The CDR3 is 14 residues long. The germline gives CDR1 SGHAT, CDR2 FQNNGV. CDR3 DNA: TGTGCCAGCAGCTTAGGGACTAGCGGTTACGATGAGCAGTTC. Its protein product is CASSLGTSGYDEQF.

The chain combines TRBV5-4 with TRBJ2-1; D is perhaps TRBD2 (5 bases). Germline CDR1 is SGHNT and CDR2 is YYREEE (reference sequence). Trimming took off 4 bases at V and 7 bases at J, with 18 bases between the two ends. The length of the CDR3 is 15 residues. For the CDR3, the DNA is TGTGCCAGCAGCCCACGTGGCATGAGGGCAAATGAGCAGTTCTTC. It specifies CASSPRGMRANEQFF.

The V gene is TRBV11-3, the J gene TRBJ2-1, with 8 bases fitting TRBD2. Per germline, CDR1 SGHNT and CDR2 YENEEA. V gave up 2 bases and J gave up 8 bases; unmatched junction bases: 14. This CDR3 is 17 amino acids long. CDR3 sequence: CASSLCRGGWGVDEQFF. CDR3 in DNA: TGTGCCAGCAGCTTATGTCGGGGGGGCTGGGGTGTCGATGAGCAGTTCTTC.

This clonotype was seen only a few times. V usage is TRBV24-1 and J usage is TRBJ2-1; 7 positions match TRBD2. Germline V gene data show CDR1 as KGHDR and CDR2 as SFDVKD. V lost 5 bases and J lost 7; bases outside the gene matches: 13. The CDR3 is made up of 16 amino acids. The CDR3 spells CATSGRLALLGNEQFF. CDR3 DNA: TGTGCCACCAGTGGACGACTAGCACTTCTGGGGAATGAGCAGTTCTTC.

This clonotype has at least ten counts. This chain uses TRBV4-1 with TRBJ1-6, with 7 bases that match TRBD1. The V segment lost 0 bases and the J segment 7 bases; nucleotides outside the gene matches: 3. Germline values: CDR1 MGHRA, CDR2 YSYEKL. There are 15 residues in the CDR3. CDR3 in DNA: TGCGCCAGCAGCCAAGAAAGACAGGGAAATTCACCCCTCCACTTT. As protein: CASSQERQGNSPLHF.

For this clonotype: At one boundary the junction diverges from the germline segment, which might be a read error. This chain uses TRBV6-5 with TRBJ2-7; D is possibly TRBD1 (6 bases). The CDR3 consists of 15 residues. CDR1 MNHEY and CDR2 SVGAGI come from the germline V gene. The DNA of the CDR3 is TGTGCAAGCAGTACCCCCCTGGACAGCCACTACGAGCAGTACTTC. Its protein is CASSTPLDSHYEQYF.

With respect to this clonotype: Because it lacks the conserved phenylalanine or tryptophan at the end, this CDR3 is likely a read error. CDR3 coding DNA: TGCAGCGTTGCGTCAGTGTCCTACGAGCAGTACTCC. Translation: CSVASVSYEQYS. This sequence joins TRBV29-1 and TRBJ2-7, with D unclear. Germline values: CDR1 SQVTM, CDR2 ANQGSEA. Trimming removed 4 bases from V and 1 base from J, with 8 bases in between. The CDR3 length is 12 residues.

Remarks on this clonotype: A clone one base away is much larger, so this may be a read error. This chain links TRBV28 with TRBJ2-3; 7 positions agree with TRBD2. Germline CDR1 reads MDHEN; CDR2 reads SYDVKM. The CDR3 has 12 amino acids. The CDR3 DNA sequence: TGTGTCTCAGCGGGAACGGTAGATACGCAGTATTTT. It is translated as CVSAGTVDTQYF. The variable domain in full, with the rest retrieved from reference TRBV28 and TRBJ2-3, is DVKVTQSSRYLVKRTGEKVFLECVQDMDHENMFWYRQDPGLGLRLIYFSYDVKMKEKGDIPEGYSVSREKKERFSLILESASTNQTSMYLCVSAGTVDTQYFGPGTRLTVL.

For this clonotype: A read error may explain this, as a much larger clone is one base away. This rearrangement joins TRBV6-1 to TRBJ2-2; TRBD1 might be the D (5 bases). Germline assignment: CDR1 MNHNS and CDR2 SASEGT. The CDR3 extends over 16 amino acids. V lost 6 bases, J lost 0 bases, and 14 bases lay in between. The CDR3 spells CASRRKQVTNTGELFF. The DNA for the CDR3 is TGTGCCAGCAGACGAAAACAGGTTACGAACACCGGGGAGCTGTTTTTT.

This clonotype showed up just once. As the CDR3 is not closed by the conserved phenylalanine or tryptophan, this likely results from a read error. The chain has TRBV28 and TRBJ2-7, with D possibly matching TRBD2 (6 bases). CDR3 length: 15 residues. Germline loops: CDR1 MDHEN, CDR2 SYDVKM. CDR3 DNA sequence: TGTGCCAACAGTAGGAGGGACGGACGGTCGTACGAGCAGTACTAC. As protein: CANSRRDGRSYEQYY.

The rearrangement joins TRBV29-1 to TRBJ2-7; tentative D call: TRBD2 (6 bases). The CDR3 is 12 amino acids. Trimming removed 3 bases at V and 12 bases at J, with 18 bases between. Per the germline V gene, CDR1 is SQVTM and CDR2 is ANQGSEA. The CDR3 DNA follows: TGCAGCGTTGACTGGGGGACTGACAAGCTGTACTTC. Translation: CSVDWGTDKLYF.

About this clonotype itself: At one boundary the junction diverges from the germline segment, which might be a read error. The rearrangement links TRBV11-1 to TRBJ2-1; D is possibly TRBD2 (7 bases). The CDR3 is 16 amino acids. Germline V CDR1 and CDR2: SGHAT, FQDESV (reference sequence). CDR3 sequence: CASSPGATSVYNEQIF. The CDR3 nucleotides are TGTGCCAGTAGCCCGGGGGCCACTAGCGTTTACAATGAGCAGATATTC.

This clonotype occurred a few times. The rearrangement joins TRBV11-2 to TRBJ2-7; D is ambiguous. Germline V gene data show CDR1 as SGHAT and CDR2 as FQNNGV. V was shortened by 5 bases and J by 2 bases, with 16 bases between the two germline ends. This CDR3 has 15 residues. CDR3 coding DNA: TGTGCCAGCAGCCTAAACCCTGCGAGGACCTACGAGCAGTACTTC. It encodes CASSLNPARTYEQYF.

The J gene is TRBJ2-3, the V gene TRBV2; 8 nucleotides line up with TRBD2. The CDR3 totals 15 residues. Looked up from germline, CDR1 is SNHLY and CDR2 is FYNNEI. Trimming removed 5 bases from V and 0 bases from J; junction bases left unmatched: 4. The CDR3 sequence: CASSMTGGSTDTQYF. CDR3 nucleotides: TGTGCCAGCAGTATGACGGGAGGGAGCACAGATACGCAGTATTTT. The complete variable domain, with remaining parts taken from reference TRBV2 and TRBJ2-3, reads EPEVTQTPSHQVTQMGQEVILRCVPISNHLYFYWYRQILGQKVEFLVSFYNNEISEKSEIFDDQFSVERPDGSNFTLKIRSTKLEDSAMYFCASSMTGGSTDTQYFGPGTRLTVL.

Of note for this clonotype: Given the absence of the conserved phenylalanine or tryptophan at the CDR3 end, a read error is likely. The chain is built from TRBV6-1 and TRBJ2-7; D not certain. This CDR3 is built from 13 residues. In germline, CDR1 is MNHNS, CDR2 SASEGT. Trimming took off 5 bases at V and 4 bases at J, with 12 bases between the two ends. The CDR3 is CASSLRNLYEQYS. The CDR3 DNA follows: TGTGCCAGCAGTCTCAGGAATTTGTACGAGCAGTACTCG.

The chain recombines TRBV10-2 with TRBJ1-1; D possibly corresponds to TRBD1 (5 bases). V was cut by 9 bases and J by 1 base, with 12 bases left in between. Germline values: CDR1 WSHSY, CDR2 SAAADI. The CDR3 runs to 13 residues. The CDR3 is CARRGRSNTEAFF. The CDR3 coding sequence is TGCGCCAGGAGGGGACGGTCGAACACTGAAGCTTTCTTT.

The chain has TRBV2 and TRBJ1-1; no firm D call. The germline gives CDR1 SNHLY, CDR2 FYNNEI. The length of the CDR3 is 14 residues. With 7 bases removed from V and 4 bases from J, the gap between germline ends came to 16 bases. The CDR3 DNA is TGTGCCAGCACCCGCGGGAGGGTAGGCACTGAAGCTTTCTTT. It specifies CASTRGRVGTEAFF.

The CDR3, as DNA: TGTGCCAGGAGTGGTGTTGCCCGGGGACAGGTCTCCAATGAGCAGTTCTTC. It specifies CARSGVARGQVSNEQFF. The gene calls are TRBV12-3 or TRBV12-4 and TRBJ2-1; 8 bases fit TRBD1. The ends lost 9 bases at V and 6 bases at J; junction bases unmatched: 19. The CDR3 contains 17 residues.

This clonotype was found once. One end of the junction does not line up with germline, which may come from a read error. The chain combines TRBV28 with TRBJ2-1; tentatively, D is TRBD1 (5 bases). CDR1 MDHEN and CDR2 SYDVKM come from the germline V gene. The CDR3 is 15 residues long. The CDR3 spells CASRRQTSGLNEQFF. CDR3 nucleotides: TGTGCCAGCAGGAGACAGACGTCCGGCCTCAATGAGCAGTTCTTT.

Concerning this clonotype: This may come from a read error, since a much larger clone is one base off. V usage is TRBV12-3 or TRBV12-4 and J usage is TRBJ1-1; D possibly corresponds to TRBD1 (5 bases). The CDR3 totals 13 residues. The CDR3 region is CASRFPGNNEAFF. CDR3 DNA sequence: TGTGCCAGCAGATTTCCAGGGAACAATGAAGCTTTCTTT.

This clonotype was detected ten times or more. The genes are TRBV12-3 or TRBV12-4 and TRBJ1-4; D ambiguous. The CDR3 spans 11 residues. V lost 7 bases and J 7 bases, leaving 7 bases between the germline ends. The DNA of the CDR3 is TGTGCCAGCATGGGTTTTGAAAAACTGTTTTTT. It specifies CASMGFEKLFF.

In regard to this clonotype: An end of the junction does not agree with germline; a read error may underlie this. The gene calls are TRBV11-2 and TRBJ2-5; D possibly matches TRBD1 or TRBD2 (6 bases each). The V gene's germline CDR1 is SGHAT and CDR2 FQNNGV. The CDR3 is 13 residues long. The CDR3 DNA follows: TGTGCCAACAGCTTAGGGGGGCTAGAGACCCAGTACTTC. Translated: CANSLGGLETQYF.

This chain connects TRBV7-9 to TRBJ1-2, with TRBD1 as a possible D gene (5 bases). The germline CDR1 and CDR2 sequences are SEHNR and FQNEAQ (reference sequence). The CDR3 consists of 14 residues. Trimming removed 8 bases from V and 4 bases from J, with 17 bases in between. The CDR3 loop is CASGTSTGGYGYTF. CDR3 nucleotide sequence: TGTGCCAGCGGCACATCAACAGGCGGCTATGGCTACACCTTC.

This clonotype appeared many times. The chain couples TRBV29-1 to TRBJ2-7; maybe TRBD1 (5 bases). The germline V gene encodes CDR1 SQVTM and CDR2 ANQGSEA. The length of the CDR3 is 16 residues. V lost 6 bases and J lost 0, with 21 bases in between. DNA for the CDR3: TGCAGCGTCTCAGGGTTCCGGGCGCAGAGCTCCTACGAGCAGTACTTC. This sequence encodes CSVSGFRAQSSYEQYF.